The clone carrying this T cell receptor beta chain was counted ten times or more. The antigen is unknown. Ophthalmopathy cases scored 3 or more on the Clinical Activity Score and 4 or more on NOSPECS grade, with duration below 3 months. Amplification targeted TCR beta CDR3 regions from RNA transcripts. The HTBI set primed first-round TCR CDR3 RT-PCR. From the multiplex PCR reads, TCRdb called clonotypes with MiXCR, one entry per CDR3 protein. This table holds roughly 640,000 distinct CDR3 sequences, about a sixth found once. The data were obtained in a study of T cells in Graves' hyperthyroidism and ophthalmopathy. Whole-study findings and limits: In validation, the model predicted ophthalmopathy. These predictions came a median 6.5 months before onset.

CDR3 length: 14 amino acids. V lost 2 bases and J 0 bases, leaving 8 bases between the germline ends. Germline V gene sequence: CDR1 SGHAT, CDR2 FQNNGV. The receptor was isolated from a woman aged 40 to 49 with Graves' ophthalmopathy. V usage is TRBV11-2 and J usage is TRBJ2-7; the D gene is possibly TRBD2 (5 bases). The sequencing input was blood. The CDR3 is CASSLSGASYEQYF. The CDR3 DNA reads TGTGCCAGCAGCTTAAGCGGAGCCTCCTACGAGCAGTACTTC. The complete variable domain, with remaining parts taken from reference TRBV11-2 and TRBJ2-7, reads EAGVAQSPRYKIIEKRQSVAFWCNPISGHATLYWYQQILGQGPKLLIQFQNNGVVDDSQLPKDRFSAERLKGVDSTLKIQPAKLEDSAVYLCASSLSGASYEQYFGPGTRLTVT.